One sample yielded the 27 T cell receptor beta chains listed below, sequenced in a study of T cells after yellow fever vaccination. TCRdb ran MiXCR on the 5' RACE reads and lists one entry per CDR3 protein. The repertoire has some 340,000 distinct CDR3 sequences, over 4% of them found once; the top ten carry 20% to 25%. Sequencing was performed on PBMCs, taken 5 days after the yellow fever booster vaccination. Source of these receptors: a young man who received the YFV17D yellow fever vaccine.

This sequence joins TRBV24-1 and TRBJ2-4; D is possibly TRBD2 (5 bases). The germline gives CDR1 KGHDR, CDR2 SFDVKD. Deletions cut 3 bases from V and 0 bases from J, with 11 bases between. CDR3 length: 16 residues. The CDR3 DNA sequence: TGTGCCACCAGTGATACGGAGGAGTTAGCCAAAAACATTCAGTACTTC. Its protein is CATSDTEELAKNIQYF.

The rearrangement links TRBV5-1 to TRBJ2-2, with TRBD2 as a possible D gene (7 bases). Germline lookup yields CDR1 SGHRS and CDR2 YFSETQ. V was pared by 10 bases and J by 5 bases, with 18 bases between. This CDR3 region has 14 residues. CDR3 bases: TGCGCCGGTCGCGGGGGCGCATCAACCGGGGAGCTGTTTTTT. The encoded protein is CAGRGGASTGELFF. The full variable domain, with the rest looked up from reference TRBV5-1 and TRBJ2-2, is KAGVTQTPRYLIKTRGQQVTLSCSPISGHRSVSWYQQTPGQGLQFLFEYFSETQRNKGNFPGRFSGRQFSNSRSEMNVSTLELGDSALYLCAGRGGASTGELFFGEGSRLTVL.

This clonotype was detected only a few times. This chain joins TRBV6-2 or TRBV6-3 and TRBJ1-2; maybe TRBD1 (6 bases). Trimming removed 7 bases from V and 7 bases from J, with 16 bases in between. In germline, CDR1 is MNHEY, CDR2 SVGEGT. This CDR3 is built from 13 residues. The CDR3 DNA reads TGTGCCAGCACTCTCGGGACACCCGGTGGCTACACCTTC. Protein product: CASTLGTPGGYTF.

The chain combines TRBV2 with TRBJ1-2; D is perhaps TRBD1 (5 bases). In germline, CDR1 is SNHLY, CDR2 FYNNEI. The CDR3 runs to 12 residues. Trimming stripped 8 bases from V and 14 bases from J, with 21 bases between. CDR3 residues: CASSPTGGRGTF. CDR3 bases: TGTGCCAGCTCTCCGACCGGGGGACGTGGGACCTTC.

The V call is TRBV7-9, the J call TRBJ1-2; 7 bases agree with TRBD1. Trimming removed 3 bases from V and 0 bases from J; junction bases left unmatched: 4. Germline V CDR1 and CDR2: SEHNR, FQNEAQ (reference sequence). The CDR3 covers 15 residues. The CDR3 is CASSLGDSPNYGYTF. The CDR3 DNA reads TGTGCCAGCAGCTTGGGGGACAGCCCTAACTATGGCTACACCTTC. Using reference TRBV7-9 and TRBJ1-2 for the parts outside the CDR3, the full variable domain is DTGVSQNPRHKITKRGQNVTFRCDPISEHNRLYWYRQTLGQGPEFLTYFQNEAQLEKSRLLSDRFSAERPKGSFSTLEIQRTEQGDSAMYLCASSLGDSPNYGYTFGSGTRLTVV.

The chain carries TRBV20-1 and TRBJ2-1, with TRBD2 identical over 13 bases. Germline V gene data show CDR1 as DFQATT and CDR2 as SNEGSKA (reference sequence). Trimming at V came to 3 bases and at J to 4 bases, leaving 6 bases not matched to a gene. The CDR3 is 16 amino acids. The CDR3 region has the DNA TGCAGTGCTAGGCCGTGGACTAGCGGGGGATACAATGAGCAGTTCTTC. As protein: CSARPWTSGGYNEQFF.

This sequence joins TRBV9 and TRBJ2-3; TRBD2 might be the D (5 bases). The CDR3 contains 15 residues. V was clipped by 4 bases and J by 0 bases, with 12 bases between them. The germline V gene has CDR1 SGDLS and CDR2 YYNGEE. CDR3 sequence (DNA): TGTGCCAGCAGCAGTAGCGCGGCTAGCACAGATACGCAGTATTTT. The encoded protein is CASSSSAASTDTQYF. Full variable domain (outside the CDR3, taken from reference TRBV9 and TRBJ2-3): DSGVTQTPKHLITATGQRVTLRCSPRSGDLSVYWYQQSLDQGLQFLIQYYNGEERAKGNILERFSAQQFPDLHSELNLSSLELGDSALYFCASSSSAASTDTQYFGPGTRLTVL.

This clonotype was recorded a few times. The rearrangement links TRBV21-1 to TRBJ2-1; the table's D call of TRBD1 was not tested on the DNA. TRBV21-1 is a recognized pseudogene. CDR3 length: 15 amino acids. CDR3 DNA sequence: TGTGCCAGCAGCGCCCCCGGGGCAGGGTCGGGGGAGCAGTTCTTC. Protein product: CASSAPGAGSGEQFF.

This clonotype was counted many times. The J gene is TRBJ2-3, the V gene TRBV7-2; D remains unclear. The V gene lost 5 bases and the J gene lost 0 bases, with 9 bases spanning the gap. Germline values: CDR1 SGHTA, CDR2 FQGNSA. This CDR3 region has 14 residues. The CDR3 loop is CASSPTASTDTQYF. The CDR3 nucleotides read TGTGCCAGCAGCCCCACTGCTAGCACAGATACGCAGTATTTT.

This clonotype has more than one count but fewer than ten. CDR3 nucleotides: TGTGCCAGCAGTGCCCACATTGTCGAGCGGGGGAACACCGGGGAGCTGTTTTTT. Protein product: CASSAHIVERGNTGELFF. The V call is TRBV27, the J call TRBJ2-2; 7 positions agree with TRBD2. This CDR3 contains 18 residues. V lost 5 bases and J lost 1; bases outside the gene matches: 13. Germline CDR1 MNHEY, CDR2 SMNVEV (reference sequence).

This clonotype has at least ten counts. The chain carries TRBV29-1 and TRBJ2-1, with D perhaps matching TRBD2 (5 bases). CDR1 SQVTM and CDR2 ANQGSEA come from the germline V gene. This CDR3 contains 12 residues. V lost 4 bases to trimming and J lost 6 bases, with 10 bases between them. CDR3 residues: CSVVPGGNEQFF. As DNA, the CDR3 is TGCAGCGTTGTCCCCGGAGGCAATGAGCAGTTCTTC.

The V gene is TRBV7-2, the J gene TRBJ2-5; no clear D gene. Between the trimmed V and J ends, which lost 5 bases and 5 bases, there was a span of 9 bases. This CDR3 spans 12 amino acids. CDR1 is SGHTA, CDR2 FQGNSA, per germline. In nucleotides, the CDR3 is TGTGCCAGCAGCGCAGAAGTGGAGACCCAGTACTTC. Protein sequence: CASSAEVETQYF. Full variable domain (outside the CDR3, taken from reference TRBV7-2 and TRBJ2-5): GAGVSQSPSNKVTEKGKDVELRCDPISGHTALYWYRQSLGQGLEFLIYFQGNSAPDKSGLPSDRFSAERTGGSVSTLTIQRTQQEDSAVYLCASSAEVETQYFGPGTRLLVL.

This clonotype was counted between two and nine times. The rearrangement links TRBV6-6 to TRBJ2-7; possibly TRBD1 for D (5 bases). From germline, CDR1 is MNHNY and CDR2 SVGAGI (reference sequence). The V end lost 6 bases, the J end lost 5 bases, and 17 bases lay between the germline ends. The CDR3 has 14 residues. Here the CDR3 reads CASRDSGRVDEQYF. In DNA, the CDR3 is TGTGCCAGCAGAGACAGTGGACGGGTCGACGAGCAGTACTTC.

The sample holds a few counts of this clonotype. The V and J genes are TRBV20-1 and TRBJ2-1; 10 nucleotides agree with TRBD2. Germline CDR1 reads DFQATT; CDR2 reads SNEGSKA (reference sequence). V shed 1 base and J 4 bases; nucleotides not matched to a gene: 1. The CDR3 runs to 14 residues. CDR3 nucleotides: TGCAGTGCTAGAGTGACTAGCGGGTACAATGAGCAGTTCTTC. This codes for CSARVTSGYNEQFF.

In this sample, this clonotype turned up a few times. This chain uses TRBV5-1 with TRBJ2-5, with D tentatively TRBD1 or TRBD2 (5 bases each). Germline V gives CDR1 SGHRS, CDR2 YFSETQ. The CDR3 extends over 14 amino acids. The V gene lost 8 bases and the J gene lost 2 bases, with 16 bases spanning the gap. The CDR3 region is CASQKGTEQETQYF. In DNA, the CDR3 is TGCGCCAGTCAAAAGGGGACGGAACAAGAGACCCAGTACTTC.

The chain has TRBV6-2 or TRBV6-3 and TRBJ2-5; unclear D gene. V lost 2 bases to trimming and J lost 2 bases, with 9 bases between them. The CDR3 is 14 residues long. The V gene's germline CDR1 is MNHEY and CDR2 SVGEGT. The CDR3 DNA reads TGTGCCAGCAGTTACCTCGGGCAGCAAGAGACCCAGTACTTC. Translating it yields CASSYLGQQETQYF.

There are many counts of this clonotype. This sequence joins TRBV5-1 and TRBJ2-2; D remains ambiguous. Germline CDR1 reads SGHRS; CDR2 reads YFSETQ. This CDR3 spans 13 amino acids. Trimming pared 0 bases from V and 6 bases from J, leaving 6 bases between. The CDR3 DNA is TGCGCCAGCAGCTTGGACTCCGCCGGGGAGCTGTTTTTT. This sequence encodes CASSLDSAGELFF.

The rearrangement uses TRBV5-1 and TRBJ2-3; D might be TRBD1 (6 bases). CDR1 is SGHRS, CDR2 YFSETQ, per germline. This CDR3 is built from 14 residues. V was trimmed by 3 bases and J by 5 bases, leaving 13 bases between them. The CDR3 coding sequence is TGCGCCAGCAGCTATCAGGGGCAGCGAGATACGCAGTATTTT. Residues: CASSYQGQRDTQYF. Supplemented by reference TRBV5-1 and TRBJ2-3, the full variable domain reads KAGVTQTPRYLIKTRGQQVTLSCSPISGHRSVSWYQQTPGQGLQFLFEYFSETQRNKGNFPGRFSGRQFSNSRSEMNVSTLELGDSALYLCASSYQGQRDTQYFGPGTRLTVL.

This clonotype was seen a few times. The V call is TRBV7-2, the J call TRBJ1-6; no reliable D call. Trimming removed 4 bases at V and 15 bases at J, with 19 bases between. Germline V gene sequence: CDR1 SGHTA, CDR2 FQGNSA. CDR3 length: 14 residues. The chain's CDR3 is CASSSTPVIQYLHF. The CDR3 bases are TGTGCCAGCAGCTCGACCCCAGTGATACAGTACCTCCACTTT.

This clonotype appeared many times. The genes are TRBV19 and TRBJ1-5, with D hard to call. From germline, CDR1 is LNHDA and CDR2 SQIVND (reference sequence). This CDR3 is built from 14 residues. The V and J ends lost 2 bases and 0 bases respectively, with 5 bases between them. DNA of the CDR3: TGTGCCAGTAGTATACAGATTAGCAATCAGCCCCAGCATTTT. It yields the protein CASSIQISNQPQHF.

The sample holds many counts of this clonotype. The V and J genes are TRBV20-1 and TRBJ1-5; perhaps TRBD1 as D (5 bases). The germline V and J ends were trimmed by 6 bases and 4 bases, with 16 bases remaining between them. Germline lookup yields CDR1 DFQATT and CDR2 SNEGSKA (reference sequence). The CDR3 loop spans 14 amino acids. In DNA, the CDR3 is TGCAGTGCCCTTGGGACCGTTCCAAATCAGCCCCAGCATTTT. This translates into CSALGTVPNQPQHF.

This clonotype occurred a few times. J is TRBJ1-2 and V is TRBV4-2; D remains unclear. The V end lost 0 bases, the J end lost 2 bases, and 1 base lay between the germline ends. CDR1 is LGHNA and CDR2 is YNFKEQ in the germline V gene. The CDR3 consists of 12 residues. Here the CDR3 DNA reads TGTGCCAGCAGCCAAGACAACTATGGCTACACCTTC. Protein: CASSQDNYGYTF.

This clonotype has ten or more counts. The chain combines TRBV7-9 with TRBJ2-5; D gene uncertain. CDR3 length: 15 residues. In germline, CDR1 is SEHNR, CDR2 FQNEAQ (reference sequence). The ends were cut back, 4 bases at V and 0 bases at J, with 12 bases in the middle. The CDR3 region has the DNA TGTGCCAGCAGCTCTAACCGCCCGTACCAAGAGACCCAGTACTTC. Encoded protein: CASSSNRPYQETQYF.

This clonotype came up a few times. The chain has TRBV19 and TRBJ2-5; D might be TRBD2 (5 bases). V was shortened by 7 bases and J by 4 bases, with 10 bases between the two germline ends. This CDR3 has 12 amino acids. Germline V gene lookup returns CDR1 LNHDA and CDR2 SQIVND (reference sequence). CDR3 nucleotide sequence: TGTGCCAGTAACCGGGCGGGAGAGACCCAGTACTTC. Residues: CASNRAGETQYF.

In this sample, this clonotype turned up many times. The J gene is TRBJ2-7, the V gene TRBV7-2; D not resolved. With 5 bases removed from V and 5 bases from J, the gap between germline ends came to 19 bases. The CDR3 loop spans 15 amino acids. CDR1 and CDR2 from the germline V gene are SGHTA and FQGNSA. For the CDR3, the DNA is TGTGCCAGCAGCCTCCAGTTCGCCCCTGCCCACGAGCAGTACTTC. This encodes CASSLQFAPAHEQYF.

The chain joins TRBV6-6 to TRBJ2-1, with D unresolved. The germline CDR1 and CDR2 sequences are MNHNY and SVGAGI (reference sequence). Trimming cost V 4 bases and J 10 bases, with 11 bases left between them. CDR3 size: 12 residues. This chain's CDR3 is CASSSLADEQFF. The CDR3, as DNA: TGTGCCAGCAGTTCCCTGGCTGACGAGCAGTTCTTC.

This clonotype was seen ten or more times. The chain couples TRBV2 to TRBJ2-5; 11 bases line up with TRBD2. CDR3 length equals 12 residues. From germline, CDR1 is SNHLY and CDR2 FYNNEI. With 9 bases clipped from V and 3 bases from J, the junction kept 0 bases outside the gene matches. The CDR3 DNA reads TGTGCCAGGACTAGCGGGGAAGAGACCCAGTACTTC. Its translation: CARTSGEETQYF.